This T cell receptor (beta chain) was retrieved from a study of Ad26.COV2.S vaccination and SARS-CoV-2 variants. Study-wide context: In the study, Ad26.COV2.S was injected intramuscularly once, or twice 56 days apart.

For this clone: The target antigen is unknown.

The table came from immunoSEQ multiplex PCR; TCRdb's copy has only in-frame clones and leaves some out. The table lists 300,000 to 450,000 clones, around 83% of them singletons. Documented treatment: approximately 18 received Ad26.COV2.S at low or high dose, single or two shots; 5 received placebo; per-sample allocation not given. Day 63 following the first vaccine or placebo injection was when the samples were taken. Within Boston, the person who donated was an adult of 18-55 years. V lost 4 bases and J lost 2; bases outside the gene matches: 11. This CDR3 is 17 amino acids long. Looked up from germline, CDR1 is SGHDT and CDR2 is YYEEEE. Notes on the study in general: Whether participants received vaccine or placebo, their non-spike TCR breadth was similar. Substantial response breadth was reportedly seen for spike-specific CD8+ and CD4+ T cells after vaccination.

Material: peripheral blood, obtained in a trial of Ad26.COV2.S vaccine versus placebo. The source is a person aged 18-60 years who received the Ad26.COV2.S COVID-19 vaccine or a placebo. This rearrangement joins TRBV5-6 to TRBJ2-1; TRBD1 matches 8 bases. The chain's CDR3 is CASSIRQGTATYNEQFF. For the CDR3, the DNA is TGTGCCAGCAGCATCAGACAGGGGACCGCAACCTACAATGAGCAGTTCTTC.